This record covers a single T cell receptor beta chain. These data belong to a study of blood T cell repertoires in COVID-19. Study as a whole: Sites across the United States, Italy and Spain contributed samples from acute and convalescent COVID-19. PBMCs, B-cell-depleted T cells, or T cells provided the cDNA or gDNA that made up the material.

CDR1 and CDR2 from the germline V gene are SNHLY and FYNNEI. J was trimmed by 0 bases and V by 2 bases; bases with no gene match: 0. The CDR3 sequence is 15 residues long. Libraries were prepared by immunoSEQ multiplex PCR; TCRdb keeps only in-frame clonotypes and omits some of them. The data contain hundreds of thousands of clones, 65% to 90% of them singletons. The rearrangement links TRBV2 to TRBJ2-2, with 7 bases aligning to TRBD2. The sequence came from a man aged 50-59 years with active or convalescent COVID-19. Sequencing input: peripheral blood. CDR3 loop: CASSESGANTGELFF. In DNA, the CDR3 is TGTGCCAGCAGTGAAAGCGGGGCGAACACCGGGGAGCTGTTTTTT.